These 27 T cell receptor beta chains were all obtained from the same sample, sequenced in a study of cytomegalovirus exposure and HLA in healthy donors. Sequencing used immunoSEQ multiplex PCR; TCRdb keeps in-frame clones, though not all of them. The sample includes some 130,000 clones, 70% to 85% of them seen just once. Sequencing was performed on PBMCs. Receptors were obtained from a man aged 25-45 years in good health and CMV-seropositive.

V and J are TRBV4-1 and TRBJ1-2; a weak D match, TRBD1 (6 bases). This CDR3 has 13 amino acids. Germline CDR1 and CDR2: MGHRA and YSYEKL. Trimming left V 6 bases short and J 4 bases short, with 12 bases between. The CDR3 bases are TGCGCCAGCAGTTGGGGGCTTGGCTATGGCTACACCTTC. This sequence encodes CASSWGLGYGYTF.

The chain carries TRBV5-6 and TRBJ2-4, with a weak D call TRBD1 (7 bases). The V end lost 0 bases, the J end lost 0 bases, and 13 bases lay between the germline ends. The CDR3 sequence is 17 residues long. Germline CDR1 is SGHDT and CDR2 is YYEEEE. As DNA, the CDR3 is TGTGCCAGCAGCTTGGCCCCAGGGGGGCTAGCCAAAAACATTCAGTACTTC. Encoded protein: CASSLAPGGLAKNIQYF.

This clone was observed a handful of times. The chain links TRBV7-2 to TRBJ1-2; 8 nucleotides line up with TRBD1. The CDR3 has 16 residues. V dropped 5 bases and J dropped 5; count of bases not matched to a gene: 13. Germline V gene data show CDR1 as SGHTA and CDR2 as FQGNSA. The CDR3 DNA is TGTGCCAGCAGCCAGGGAAGCGGGACAGGAACTTATGGCTACACCTTC. Amino acids: CASSQGSGTGTYGYTF.

The sample holds a few counts of this clone. In nucleotides, the CDR3 is TGTGCCAGCAACCCAGGGGGCCTCAACACTGAAGCTTTCTTT. This sequence encodes CASNPGGLNTEAFF. The V call is TRBV7-8, the J call TRBJ1-1, with 8 bases aligning to TRBD1. V lost 7 bases, J lost 2 bases, and 6 bases stayed unmatched. The length of the CDR3 is 14 residues. CDR1 and CDR2 (germline): SGHVS, FQNEAQ.

The chain has TRBV15 and TRBJ2-1, with TRBD1 as a possible D gene (5 bases). Germline CDR1 reads LNHNV; CDR2 reads YYDKDF (reference sequence). Trimming pared 2 bases from V and 2 bases from J, leaving 13 bases between. The CDR3 extends over 16 amino acids. CDR3: CATSRSPGATYNEQFF. The CDR3 nucleotides are TGTGCCACCAGCAGATCCCCTGGGGCAACCTACAATGAGCAGTTCTTC.

This clone has just a few counts. The V gene is TRBV18, the J gene TRBJ1-1; TRBD1 aligns across 8 bases. J was trimmed by 0 bases and V by 6 bases; bases with no gene match: 15. The CDR3 covers 18 residues. Germline assignment: CDR1 KGHSH and CDR2 LQKENI. CDR3 loop: CASSSLDRGFRMNTEAFF. CDR3 in DNA: TGTGCCAGCTCTTCCTTAGACAGGGGTTTTCGTATGAACACTGAAGCTTTCTTT. Based on the CDR3 plus reference TRBV18 and TRBJ1-1, the full variable domain is NAGVMQNPRHLVRRRGQEARLRCSPMKGHSHVYWYRQLPEEGLKFMVYLQKENIIDESGMPKERFSAEFPKEGPSILRIQQVVRGDSAAYFCASSSLDRGFRMNTEAFFGQGTRLTVV.

The rearrangement joins TRBV5-6 to TRBJ2-5; TRBD1 matches 7 bases. The junction had 12 bases not matched to a gene; V was cut back by 5 bases and J by 5 bases. Germline V gene sequence: CDR1 SGHDT, CDR2 YYEEEE. The CDR3 is 15 amino acids. The CDR3 is CASRQVTGVRETQYF. The CDR3 DNA reads as TGTGCCAGCAGACAAGTCACAGGGGTTCGGGAGACCCAGTACTTC.

The CDR3 coding sequence is TGTGCCAGCAGCTTGACTAGCGGAACTACAGATACGCAGTATTTT. Protein product: CASSLTSGTTDTQYF. This chain connects TRBV7-9 to TRBJ2-3, with TRBD2 identical over 9 bases. This CDR3 is 15 amino acids long. With 3 bases clipped from V and 3 bases from J, the junction kept 4 bases outside the gene matches. The V gene's germline CDR1 is SEHNR and CDR2 FQNEAQ (reference sequence).

The J gene is TRBJ2-7, the V gene TRBV28; TRBD1 agrees at 7 bases. With 3 bases clipped from V and 2 bases from J, the junction kept 4 bases outside the gene matches. Germline V gives CDR1 MDHEN, CDR2 SYDVKM. The CDR3 is 14 amino acids. The CDR3 here is CASSFRGQPYEQYF. In nucleotides, the CDR3 is TGTGCCAGCAGTTTCAGGGGACAGCCCTACGAGCAGTACTTC.

The chain joins TRBV7-9 to TRBJ1-1; D is unresolved. CDR3 size: 11 residues. Trimming removed 6 bases at V and 3 bases at J, with 5 bases between. Germline V gene lookup returns CDR1 SEHNR and CDR2 FQNEAQ (reference sequence). The CDR3 sequence is CASSPDTEAFF. DNA of the CDR3: TGTGCCAGCAGTCCCGACACTGAAGCTTTCTTT.

V gene TRBV15 combines with J gene TRBJ1-2, with D perhaps matching TRBD1 (6 bases). The CDR3 consists of 16 residues. Germline CDR1 is LNHNV and CDR2 is YYDKDF (reference sequence). Deletions cut 1 base from V and 6 bases from J, with 18 bases between. CDR3 protein: CATSRGAGAGMDGYTF. The CDR3 bases are TGTGCCACCAGCAGAGGGGCAGGGGCCGGGATGGATGGCTACACCTTC.

This chain connects TRBV6-4 to TRBJ2-1, with TRBD1 identical over 8 bases. The germline CDR1 and CDR2 sequences are MRHNA and SNTAGT. J lost 4 bases, V lost 7 bases, and 12 bases had no gene match. This CDR3 is 16 amino acids long. This chain's CDR3 is CASTAARQGLYNEQFF. The CDR3 DNA follows: TGTGCCAGCACCGCCGCGAGACAGGGGTTATACAATGAGCAGTTCTTC.

The V gene is TRBV25-1, the J gene TRBJ2-1, with D possibly TRBD2 on 6 matching bases. CDR1 MGHDK and CDR2 SYGVNS come from the germline V gene. The CDR3 loop spans 14 amino acids. V was trimmed by 6 bases and J by 6 bases, leaving 15 bases between them. CDR3 sequence: CASSPMGGANEQFF. The CDR3 bases are TGTGCCAGCAGCCCCATGGGGGGAGCCAATGAGCAGTTCTTC.

This chain joins TRBV2 and TRBJ1-5; D is perhaps TRBD1 (6 bases). The CDR3 runs 15 residues. Trimming removed 4 bases at V and 3 bases at J, with 13 bases between. CDR1 and CDR2 (germline): SNHLY, FYNNEI. The CDR3 nucleotides are TGTGCCAGCAGTGTTGGGCAGGGGTACAATCAGCCCCAGCATTTT. Translated, it gives CASSVGQGYNQPQHF.

The chain employs TRBV5-1 and TRBJ2-2; possibly TRBD1 for D (6 bases). V gave up 2 bases and J gave up 3 bases, with 8 bases separating them. Germline assignment: CDR1 SGHRS and CDR2 YFSETQ. The CDR3 runs 14 residues. Here the CDR3 reads CASSLYRDTGELFF. The CDR3 nucleotides read TGCGCCAGCAGCTTATACAGGGACACCGGGGAGCTGTTTTTT.

V gene TRBV4-1 combines with J gene TRBJ2-3; D gene uncertain. The germline V and J ends were trimmed by 3 bases and 5 bases, with 6 bases remaining between them. The CDR3 consists of 12 residues. Germline loops: CDR1 MGHRA, CDR2 YSYEKL. The DNA for the CDR3 is TGCGCCAGCAGCCAGCCGAGAGATACGCAGTATTTT. It codes for CASSQPRDTQYF.

In this sample, this clone turned up a few times. This chain connects TRBV1 to TRBJ1-1; the table assigns TRBD1, which was not confirmed against the DNA. TRBV1 is a pseudogene segment. The CDR3 extends over 16 amino acids. The CDR3: CTSSQGGDSSNTEAFF. CDR3 DNA sequence: TGCACCAGCAGCCAAGGGGGGGACAGCTCCAACACTGAAGCTTTCTTT.

The rearrangement joins TRBV28 to TRBJ2-7, with 7 bases aligning to TRBD2. The CDR3 contains 12 residues. From germline, CDR1 is MDHEN and CDR2 SYDVKM. Germline trimming cut 5 bases from V and 4 bases from J; bases unmatched to any gene: 2. The CDR3 here is CASSRGGYEQYF. The CDR3 DNA follows: TGTGCCAGCAGTCGCGGGGGTTACGAGCAGTACTTC.

The chain combines TRBV27 with TRBJ2-5; a possible D gene is TRBD1 (6 bases). CDR3 size: 13 residues. V lost 5 bases to trimming and J lost 4 bases, with 11 bases between them. Germline V CDR1 and CDR2: MNHEY, SMNVEV (reference sequence). Here the CDR3 reads CASSLLGAETQYF. For the CDR3, the DNA is TGTGCCAGCAGTCTTCTGGGGGCAGAGACCCAGTACTTC.

The CDR3 sequence: CATASGDRVTGELFF. In nucleotides, the CDR3 is TGTGCCACCGCATCTGGGGACAGGGTGACCGGGGAGCTGTTTTTT. The chain employs TRBV10-3 and TRBJ2-2; 9 bases match TRBD1. This CDR3 has 15 residues. V gave up 10 bases and J gave up 5 bases; unmatched junction bases: 11. Germline assignment: CDR1 ENHRY and CDR2 SYGVKD.

V usage is TRBV9 and J usage is TRBJ1-2; D unclear. The V gene's germline CDR1 is SGDLS and CDR2 YYNGEE. The CDR3 contains 12 residues. V was shortened by 0 bases and J by 5 bases, with 5 bases between the two germline ends. The CDR3 region is CASSVAGYGYTF. The CDR3 bases are TGTGCCAGCAGCGTAGCGGGGTATGGCTACACCTTC.

CDR3 loop: CASSSEYYGYTF. DNA of the CDR3: TGTGCCAGCAGTTCGGAGTACTATGGCTACACCTTC. This chain links TRBV28 with TRBJ1-2; D remains unclear. The CDR3 length is 12 residues. The V end was cut by 4 bases, the J end by 3 bases, with 6 bases between. Germline V gene lookup returns CDR1 MDHEN and CDR2 SYDVKM.

This rearrangement joins TRBV5-1 to TRBJ2-5; 12 bases are shared with TRBD2. Per germline, CDR1 SGHRS and CDR2 YFSETQ. The CDR3 spans 17 residues. The V and J ends lost 4 bases and 5 bases, in that order; junction bases with no gene match: 12. DNA of the CDR3: TGCGCCAGCAGCCGTATACCTGGGACTAGCGGGTTTGAGACCCAGTACTTC. Translated: CASSRIPGTSGFETQYF.

The chain links TRBV4-3 to TRBJ1-1; no definite D call. V was cut by 4 bases and J by 6 bases, with 18 bases left in between. The CDR3 has 15 residues. The germline CDR1 and CDR2 sequences are LGHNA and YSLEER. The CDR3 DNA sequence: TGCGCCAGCAGCCCCATGAGTTTTGGTGTCGCTGAAGCTTTCTTT. Its protein product is CASSPMSFGVAEAFF.

CDR3 loop: CASSVGTGEDQPQHF. As DNA, the CDR3 is TGTGCCAGCAGCGTAGGGACAGGGGAAGATCAGCCCCAGCATTTT. The J gene is TRBJ1-5, the V gene TRBV9; 9 bases line up with TRBD1. The CDR3 covers 15 residues. Germline CDR1 reads SGDLS; CDR2 reads YYNGEE. The V and J ends lost 0 bases and 5 bases, in that order; junction bases with no gene match: 3. Variable domain in full (rest from reference TRBV9 and TRBJ1-5): DSGVTQTPKHLITATGQRVTLRCSPRSGDLSVYWYQQSLDQGLQFLIQYYNGEERAKGNILERFSAQQFPDLHSELNLSSLELGDSALYFCASSVGTGEDQPQHFGDGTRLSIL.

V usage is TRBV27 and J usage is TRBJ2-2; 12 bases map to TRBD2. Germline values: CDR1 MNHEY, CDR2 SMNVEV (reference sequence). This CDR3 has 18 residues. V was clipped by 2 bases and J by 1 base; unmatched bases: 5. This CDR3 reads CASSLGPGLAGNTGELFF. CDR3 nucleotides: TGTGCCAGCAGTTTAGGACCGGGACTAGCGGGGAACACCGGGGAGCTGTTTTTT.

This clone was observed a few times. One end of the junction does not line up with germline, which may come from a read error. This rearrangement joins TRBV28 to TRBJ1-1; perhaps TRBD1 as D (5 bases). In germline, CDR1 is MDHEN, CDR2 SYDVKM. The CDR3 extends over 11 amino acids. CDR3 bases: TGTGCCAGCAGTAATATGGGGCTACCGGCGTTT. The encoded protein is CASSNMGLPAF.